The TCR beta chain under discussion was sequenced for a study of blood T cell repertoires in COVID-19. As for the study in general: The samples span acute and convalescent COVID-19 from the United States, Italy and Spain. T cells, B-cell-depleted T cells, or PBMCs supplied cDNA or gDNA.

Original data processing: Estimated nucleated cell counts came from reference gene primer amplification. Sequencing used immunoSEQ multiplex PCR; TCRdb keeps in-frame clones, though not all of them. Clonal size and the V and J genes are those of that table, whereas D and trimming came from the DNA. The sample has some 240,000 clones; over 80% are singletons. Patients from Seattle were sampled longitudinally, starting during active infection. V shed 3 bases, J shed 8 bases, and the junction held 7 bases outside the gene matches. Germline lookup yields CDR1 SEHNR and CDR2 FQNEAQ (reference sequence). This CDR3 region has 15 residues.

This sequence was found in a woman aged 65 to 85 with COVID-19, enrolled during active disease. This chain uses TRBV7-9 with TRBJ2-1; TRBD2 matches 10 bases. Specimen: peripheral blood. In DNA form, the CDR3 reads TGTGCCAGCAGCTTGGGCACTAGCGGGGTGGATGAGCAGTTCTTC. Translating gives CASSLGTSGVDEQFF. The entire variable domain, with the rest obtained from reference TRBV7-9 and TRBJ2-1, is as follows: DTGVSQNPRHKITKRGQNVTFRCDPISEHNRLYWYRQTLGQGPEFLTYFQNEAQLEKSRLLSDRFSAERPKGSFSTLEIQRTEQGDSAMYLCASSLGTSGVDEQFFGPGTRLTVL.